Following are 18 T cell receptor beta chains from one sample sequenced in a study of OX40 agonist ivuxolimab in advanced cancers. Some clones are missing from TCRdb's copy, which holds only in-frame ones; the method was immunoSEQ multiplex PCR. The table has 55,000 to 70,000 clones, roughly nine tenths seen once. The sample was CD4+ or CD8+ T cells sorted from blood, taken in a trial of the OX40 agonist ivuxolimab. The receptor set was obtained from an adult with an advanced solid tumor such as melanoma, head and neck, liver or kidney cancer.

This clone was found once. The rearrangement joins TRBV6-5 to TRBJ2-1, with D possibly being TRBD1 or TRBD2 (5 bases each). V lost 0 bases to trimming and J lost 2 bases, with 11 bases between them. Per germline, CDR1 MNHEY and CDR2 SVGAGI. The CDR3 spans 16 residues. The CDR3: CASSYSMGETYNEQFF. CDR3 in DNA: TGTGCCAGCAGTTACTCGATGGGGGAAACCTACAATGAGCAGTTCTTC.

This CDR3 is CTSSQDRGGAGKNIQYF. The CDR3 nucleotides read TGCACCAGCAGCCAAGATCGCGGGGGGGCCGGCAAAAACATTCAGTACTTC. The J gene is TRBJ2-4, the V gene TRBV1; the D call in the table, TRBD2, was not verified against the DNA. TRBV1 is recorded as a pseudogene. The CDR3 covers 17 residues.

The chain uses TRBV9 and TRBJ1-2; TRBD1 is a possible D gene (6 bases). Trimming left V 5 bases short and J 3 bases short, with 17 bases between. This CDR3 comprises 15 residues. CDR1 and CDR2 from the germline V gene are SGDLS and YYNGEE. In nucleotides, the CDR3 is TGTGCCAGCAGGGGGAGCGGGGGGCGCGACTATGGCTACACCTTC. Its translation: CASRGSGGRDYGYTF.

This CDR3 is CASSLGGGPGYTF. The CDR3 nucleotides read TGTGCCAGCAGTTTAGGTGGAGGACCTGGCTACACCTTC. The rearrangement uses TRBV27 and TRBJ1-2, with D unclear. V lost 2 bases and J 7 bases, leaving 11 bases between the germline ends. Germline assignment: CDR1 MNHEY and CDR2 SMNVEV (reference sequence). CDR3 size: 13 residues.

This chain links TRBV7-9 with TRBJ1-5; D gene uncertain. Germline loops: CDR1 SEHNR, CDR2 FQNEAQ (reference sequence). CDR3 length: 12 residues. The ends were cut back, 1 base at V and 9 bases at J, with 7 bases in the middle. CDR3 loop: CASSLDFGPQHF. DNA for the CDR3: TGTGCCAGCAGCTTAGATTTCGGGCCCCAGCATTTT.

The rearrangement joins TRBV7-8 to TRBJ1-1; 8 bases match TRBD1. CDR1 and CDR2 from the germline V gene are SGHVS and FQNEAQ. The trim removed 6 bases at V and 0 bases at J, leaving 6 bases unmatched. The CDR3 loop spans 15 amino acids. In DNA form, the CDR3 reads TGTGCCAGCAGTCAGGGGGCGGAGGTGAACACTGAAGCTTTCTTT. Protein product: CASSQGAEVNTEAFF.

The chain has TRBV9 and TRBJ2-1, with a possible D match to TRBD2 (7 bases). The V gene's germline CDR1 is SGDLS and CDR2 YYNGEE. The CDR3 runs 17 residues. V shed 0 bases and J shed 0 bases, with 13 bases lying between them. The CDR3 DNA is TGTGCCAGCAGCGTAGGGGGGGGCGAGAGCTCCTACAATGAGCAGTTCTTC. The encoded protein is CASSVGGGESSYNEQFF.

As DNA, the CDR3 is TGTGCCACCAGCAGAGGGGCAGGGAGAGAGACCCAGTACTTC. It codes for CATSRGAGRETQYF. The chain recombines TRBV15 with TRBJ2-5; D could derive from TRBD1 or TRBD2 (5 bases each). In germline, CDR1 is LNHNV, CDR2 YYDKDF (reference sequence). Trimming removed 1 base at V and 4 bases at J, with 10 bases between. The CDR3 contains 14 residues.

J is TRBJ1-2 and V is TRBV4-3, with 8 bases identical to TRBD1. CDR1 and CDR2 from the germline V gene are LGHNA and YSLEER. V lost 0 bases, J lost 5 bases, and 8 bases stayed unmatched. The CDR3 has 16 residues. The CDR3 nucleotides read TGCGCCAGCAGCCAAGAGGCAGGGGGCTGGGTTTATGGCTACACCTTC. Encoded protein: CASSQEAGGWVYGYTF.

The genes are TRBV29-1 and TRBJ2-1; D might be TRBD1 or TRBD2, each matching 5 bases. Between the trimmed V and J ends, which lost 4 bases and 7 bases, there was a span of 14 bases. This CDR3 has 13 amino acids. Germline lookup yields CDR1 SQVTM and CDR2 ANQGSEA. CDR3 protein: CSVGQGGENEQFF. In DNA, the CDR3 is TGCAGCGTTGGGCAGGGTGGGGAGAATGAGCAGTTCTTC.

The V gene is TRBV6-1, the J gene TRBJ1-2, with a weak D call TRBD1 (6 bases). The germline CDR1 and CDR2 sequences are MNHNS and SASEGT. This CDR3 has 14 residues. V was trimmed by 2 bases and J by 8 bases, leaving 15 bases between them. CDR3 in amino acids: CASSEWQGNTGYTF. DNA for the CDR3: TGTGCCAGCAGTGAATGGCAGGGGAACACCGGCTACACCTTC.

The J gene is TRBJ1-1, the V gene TRBV4-1; no reliable D call. Trimming pared 0 bases from V and 1 base from J, leaving 9 bases between. Germline CDR1 and CDR2: MGHRA and YSYEKL. The CDR3 is made up of 15 amino acids. The DNA of the CDR3 is TGCGCCAGCAGCCAAGATGCACAGCAGAACACTGAAGCTTTCTTT. Translation gives CASSQDAQQNTEAFF.

The chain is built from TRBV13 and TRBJ2-6; D is unclear. CDR1 is PRHDT and CDR2 is FYEKMQ in the germline V gene (reference sequence). The CDR3 length is 14 residues. The V gene lost 5 bases and the J gene lost 1 base, with 6 bases spanning the gap. The CDR3 loop is CASSEGSGANVLTF. In DNA, the CDR3 is TGTGCCAGCAGCGAAGGATCTGGGGCCAACGTCCTGACTTTC.

The rearrangement links TRBV9 to TRBJ1-3, with 7 bases that match TRBD1. The CDR3 length is 17 residues. The germline gives CDR1 SGDLS, CDR2 YYNGEE. V shed 4 bases, J shed 0 bases, and the junction held 10 bases outside the gene matches. CDR3 DNA: TGTGCCAGCAGCCCCCGGACAGGCGTTGACTCTGGAAACACCATATATTTT. This translates into CASSPRTGVDSGNTIYF.

The V call is TRBV7-8, the J call TRBJ2-3, with D unclear. The CDR3 totals 14 residues. The germline V gene has CDR1 SGHVS and CDR2 FQNEAQ. V was cut by 5 bases and J by 2 bases, with 11 bases left in between. CDR3 in amino acids: CASSRDSYTDTQYF. CDR3 coding DNA: TGTGCCAGCAGCCGCGACTCATACACAGATACGCAGTATTTT.

The chain combines TRBV5-6 with TRBJ1-2; TRBD1 is a possible D gene (6 bases). Trimming cost V 4 bases and J 6 bases, with 13 bases left between them. The germline gives CDR1 SGHDT, CDR2 YYEEEE. This CDR3 has 13 residues. The CDR3 protein is CASSRTGRDGYTF. The CDR3 DNA sequence: TGTGCCAGCAGCCGTACAGGGAGGGATGGCTACACCTTC.

CDR3 in DNA: TGTGCCAGTAACCCGCGGGGCTACAATGAGCAGTTCTTC. Residues: CASNPRGYNEQFF. The chain has TRBV19 and TRBJ2-1; a possible D gene is TRBD2 (6 bases). Germline V lookup: CDR1 LNHDA, CDR2 SQIVND (reference sequence). Trimming removed 7 bases from V and 3 bases from J, with 10 bases in between. The CDR3 contains 13 residues.

V is TRBV10-3 and J is TRBJ2-1, with a tentative D call TRBD1 (6 bases). The CDR3 is 14 amino acids. Germline CDR1 ENHRY, CDR2 SYGVKD. The V end lost 4 bases, the J end lost 5 bases, and 12 bases lay between the germline ends. This CDR3 is CAISAGQWDNEQFF. CDR3 in DNA: TGTGCCATCAGTGCCGGACAGTGGGACAATGAGCAGTTCTTC.